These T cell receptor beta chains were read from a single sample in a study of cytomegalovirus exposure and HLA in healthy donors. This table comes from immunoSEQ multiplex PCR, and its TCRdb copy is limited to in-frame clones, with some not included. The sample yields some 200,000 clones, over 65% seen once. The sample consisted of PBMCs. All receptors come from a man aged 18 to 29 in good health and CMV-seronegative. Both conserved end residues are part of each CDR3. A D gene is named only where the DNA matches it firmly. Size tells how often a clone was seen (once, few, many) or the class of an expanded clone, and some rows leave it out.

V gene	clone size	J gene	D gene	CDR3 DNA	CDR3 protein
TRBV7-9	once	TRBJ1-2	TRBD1	TGTGCCAGCAGCCCACTTGGACAGGTAACCCCTAACTATGGCTACACCTTC	CASSPLGQVTPNYGYTF
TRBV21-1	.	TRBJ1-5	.	TGTGCCAGCAGCAAAGGACGGGACAGGGGGCATTTT	CASSKGRDRGHF
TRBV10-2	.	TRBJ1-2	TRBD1	TGCGCCAGCAGTGAGGGACAGGACAATGGCTACACCTTC	CASSEGQDNGYTF
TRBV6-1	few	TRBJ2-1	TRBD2	TGTGCCAGCAGTGAGGCTAGCGGGAGGGCCTATGAGCAGTTCTTC	CASSEASGRAYEQFF
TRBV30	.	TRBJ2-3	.	TGTGCCTACTCCCCGGACAAAAGCACAGATACGCAGTATTTT	CAYSPDKSTDTQYF
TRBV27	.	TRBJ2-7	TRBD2	TGTGCCAGCAGTCACGGGACTAGCGGGAGGAGCGAGCAGTACTTC	CASSHGTSGRSEQYF
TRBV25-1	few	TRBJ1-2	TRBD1	TGTGCCAGCAGTCCCCCTGGGACAGACTATGGCTACACCTTC	CASSPPGTDYGYTF
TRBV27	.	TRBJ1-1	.	TGTGCCAGCAGTTTTGACCCTGACTCTGAAGCTTTCTTT	CASSFDPDSEAFF
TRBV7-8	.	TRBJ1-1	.	TGTGCCAGCAGCTTAGAGGGGGAAGCTTTCTTT	CASSLEGEAFF
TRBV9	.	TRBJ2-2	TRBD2	TGTGCCAGCAGCGTATTAGCGGGCACCGGGGAGCTGTTTTTT	CASSVLAGTGELFF